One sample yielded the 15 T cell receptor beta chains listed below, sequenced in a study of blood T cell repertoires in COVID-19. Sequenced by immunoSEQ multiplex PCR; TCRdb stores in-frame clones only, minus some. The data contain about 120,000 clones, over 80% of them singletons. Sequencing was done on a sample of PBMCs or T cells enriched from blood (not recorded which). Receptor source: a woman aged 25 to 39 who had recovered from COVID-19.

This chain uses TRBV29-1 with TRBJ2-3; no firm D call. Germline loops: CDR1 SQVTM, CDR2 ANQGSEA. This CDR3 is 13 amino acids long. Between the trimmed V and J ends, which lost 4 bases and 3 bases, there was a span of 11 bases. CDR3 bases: TGCAGCGTTGGCGAACTCGCAACAGATACGCAGTATTTT. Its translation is CSVGELATDTQYF.

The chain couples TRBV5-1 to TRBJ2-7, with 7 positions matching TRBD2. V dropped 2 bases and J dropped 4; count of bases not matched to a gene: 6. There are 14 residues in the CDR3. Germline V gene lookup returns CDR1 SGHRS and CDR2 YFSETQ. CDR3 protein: CASSFWLADYEQYF. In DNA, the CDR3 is TGCGCCAGCAGCTTCTGGCTAGCGGATTACGAGCAGTACTTC.

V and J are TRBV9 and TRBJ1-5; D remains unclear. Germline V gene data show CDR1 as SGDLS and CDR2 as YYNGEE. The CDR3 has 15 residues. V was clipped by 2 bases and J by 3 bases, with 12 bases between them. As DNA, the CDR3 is TGTGCCAGCAGCGTCGGAGGGTTTGACAATCAGCCCCAGCATTTT. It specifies CASSVGGFDNQPQHF.

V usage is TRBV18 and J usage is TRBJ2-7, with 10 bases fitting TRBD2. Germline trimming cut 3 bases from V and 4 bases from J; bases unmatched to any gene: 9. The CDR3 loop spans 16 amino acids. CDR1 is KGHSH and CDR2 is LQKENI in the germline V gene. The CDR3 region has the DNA TGTGCCAGCTCACCGACAAGGGTAGCGGGAGGTTACGAGCAGTACTTC. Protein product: CASSPTRVAGGYEQYF.

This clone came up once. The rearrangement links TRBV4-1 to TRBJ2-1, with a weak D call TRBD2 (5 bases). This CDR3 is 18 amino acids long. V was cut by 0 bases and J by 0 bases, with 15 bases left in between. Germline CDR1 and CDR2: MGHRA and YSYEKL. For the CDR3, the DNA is TGCGCCAGCAGCCAAGAGGGCGGTACAGCGGACTCCTACAATGAGCAGTTCTTC. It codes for CASSQEGGTADSYNEQFF.

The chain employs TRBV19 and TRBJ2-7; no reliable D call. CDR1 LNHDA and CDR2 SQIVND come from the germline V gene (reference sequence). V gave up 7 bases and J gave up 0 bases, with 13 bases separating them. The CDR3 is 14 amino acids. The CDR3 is CASTLVWPSYEQYF. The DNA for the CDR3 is TGTGCCAGTACCCTCGTCTGGCCCTCCTACGAGCAGTACTTC.

The DNA of the CDR3 is TGTGCCAGCAGAAGACAGATGAACACTGAAGCTTTCTTT. This translates into CASRRQMNTEAFF. The chain carries TRBV6-4 and TRBJ1-1, with TRBD1 as a possible D gene (5 bases). V was shortened by 6 bases and J by 0 bases, with 8 bases between the two germline ends. The V gene's germline CDR1 is MRHNA and CDR2 SNTAGT. This CDR3 is 13 amino acids long.

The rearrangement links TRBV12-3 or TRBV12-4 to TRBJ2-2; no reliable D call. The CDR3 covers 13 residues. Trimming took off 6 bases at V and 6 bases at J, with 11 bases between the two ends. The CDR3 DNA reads TGTGCCAGCAGGCCAAATCGAGCCGGGGAGCTGTTTTTT. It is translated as CASRPNRAGELFF.

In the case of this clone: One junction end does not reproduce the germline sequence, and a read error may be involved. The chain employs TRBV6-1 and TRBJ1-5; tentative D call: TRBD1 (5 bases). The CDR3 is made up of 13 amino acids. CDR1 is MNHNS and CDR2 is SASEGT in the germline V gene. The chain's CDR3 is CASREDSYQPQHF. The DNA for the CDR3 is TGTGCCAGCCGTGAAGACAGTTATCAGCCCCAGCATTTT.

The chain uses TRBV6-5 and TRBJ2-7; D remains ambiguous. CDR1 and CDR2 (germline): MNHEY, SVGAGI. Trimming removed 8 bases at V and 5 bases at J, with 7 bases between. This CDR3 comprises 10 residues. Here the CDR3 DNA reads TGTGCCAGCCCCCGAGACGAGCAGTACTTC. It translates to CASPRDEQYF.

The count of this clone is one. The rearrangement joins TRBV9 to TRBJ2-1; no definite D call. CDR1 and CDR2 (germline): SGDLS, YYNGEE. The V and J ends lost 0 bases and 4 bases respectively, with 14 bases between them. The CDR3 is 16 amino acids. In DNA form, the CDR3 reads TGTGCCAGCAGCGTAGGTCGAGTCCTGACATACAATGAGCAGTTCTTC. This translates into CASSVGRVLTYNEQFF.

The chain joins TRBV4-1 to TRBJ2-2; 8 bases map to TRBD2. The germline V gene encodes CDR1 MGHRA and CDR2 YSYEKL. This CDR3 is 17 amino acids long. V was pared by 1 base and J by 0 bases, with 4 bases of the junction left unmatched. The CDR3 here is CASSQAGGVPNTGELFF. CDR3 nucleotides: TGCGCCAGCAGCCAAGCGGGAGGGGTCCCGAACACCGGGGAGCTGTTTTTT.

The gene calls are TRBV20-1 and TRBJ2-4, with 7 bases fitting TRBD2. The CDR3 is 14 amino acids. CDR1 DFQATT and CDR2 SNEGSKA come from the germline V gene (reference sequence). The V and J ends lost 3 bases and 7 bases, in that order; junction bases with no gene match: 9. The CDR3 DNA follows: TGCAGTGCTAGTTGGGGGGGGTCGGATAACATTCAGTACTTC. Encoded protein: CSASWGGSDNIQYF.

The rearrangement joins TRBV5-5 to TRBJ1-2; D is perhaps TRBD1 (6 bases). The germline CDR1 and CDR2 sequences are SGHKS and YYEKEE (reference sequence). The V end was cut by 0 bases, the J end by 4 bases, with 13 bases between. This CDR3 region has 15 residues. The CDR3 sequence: CASSLALAGAYGYTF. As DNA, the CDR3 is TGTGCCAGCAGCTTGGCCTTGGCAGGGGCCTATGGCTACACCTTC.

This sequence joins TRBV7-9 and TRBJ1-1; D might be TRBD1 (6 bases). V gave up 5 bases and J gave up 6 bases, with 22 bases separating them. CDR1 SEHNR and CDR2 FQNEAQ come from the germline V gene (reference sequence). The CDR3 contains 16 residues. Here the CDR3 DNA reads TGTGCCAGCAGCGAATCCGGGACACTGGGGTTCCCTGAAGCTTTCTTT. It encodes CASSESGTLGFPEAFF.